The 15 T cell receptor beta chains below come from one sample, sequenced in a study of spatial heterogeneity in lung cancer. Time point reported: sample taken at primary tumor resection. Researchers sequenced whole RNA taken from tumor, nontumor lung or frozen PBMC without sorting. TCRdb used MiXCR to reprocess the 5' RACE reads, holding one entry per CDR3 protein. Here the sample spans about 10,000 distinct CDR3 sequences, nearly 5.5% being singletons. The material was PBMCs, obtained at surgery. These receptors originate from a male donor with early-stage non-small cell lung cancer.

This clonotype was seen repeatedly, ten times or more. The rearrangement uses TRBV7-9 and TRBJ1-5; D remains ambiguous. The CDR3 covers 14 residues. The germline V gene has CDR1 SEHNR and CDR2 FQNEAQ (reference sequence). The V gene lost 2 bases and the J gene lost 1 base, with 6 bases spanning the gap. Here the CDR3 reads CASSLLGSNQPQHF. CDR3 bases: TGTGCCAGCAGCTTATTGGGCAGCAATCAGCCCCAGCATTTT.

This clonotype was detected only a few times. The V call is TRBV6-5, the J call TRBJ2-3; D could derive from TRBD1 or TRBD2 (5 bases each). The germline gives CDR1 MNHEY, CDR2 SVGAGI. This CDR3 is 12 amino acids long. V was trimmed by 4 bases and J by 7 bases, leaving 9 bases between them. CDR3 region: CASSSSGHTQYF. Written as DNA, the CDR3 is TGTGCCAGCAGTTCCTCGGGGCATACGCAGTATTTT.

The gene calls are TRBV6-1 and TRBJ2-3; 9 positions agree with TRBD2. V was clipped by 4 bases and J by 3 bases; unmatched bases: 5. This CDR3 is built from 15 residues. Germline CDR1 MNHNS, CDR2 SASEGT. The CDR3 nucleotides read TGTGCCAGCAGTGGTAGCGGGAGTAGGACAGATACGCAGTATTTT. Translated, it gives CASSGSGSRTDTQYF.

This clonotype was seen repeatedly, ten times or more. CDR3 region: CASSQDATFSTSYGYTF. Here the CDR3 DNA reads TGTGCCAGCAGCCAAGATGCGACCTTTTCTACATCCTATGGCTACACCTTC. The rearrangement uses TRBV3-1 and TRBJ1-2; D gene ambiguous. Germline V gene lookup returns CDR1 LGHDT and CDR2 YNNKEL (reference sequence). The CDR3 spans 17 residues. The V gene lost 0 bases and the J gene lost 4 bases, with 18 bases spanning the gap.

This clonotype was seen only a few times. This sequence joins TRBV2 and TRBJ2-2, with D tentatively TRBD1 (6 bases). V shed 6 bases and J shed 7 bases, with 12 bases lying between them. The germline V gene encodes CDR1 SNHLY and CDR2 FYNNEI. The CDR3 has 13 residues. In nucleotides, the CDR3 is TGTGCCAGCAGGGCCGGGACAATCGGGGAGCTGTTTTTT. Encoded protein: CASRAGTIGELFF. Drawing the rest from reference TRBV2 and TRBJ2-2, the complete variable domain is EPEVTQTPSHQVTQMGQEVILRCVPISNHLYFYWYRQILGQKVEFLVSFYNNEISEKSEIFDDQFSVERPDGSNFTLKIRSTKLEDSAMYFCASRAGTIGELFFGEGSRLTVL.

This clonotype was counted ten times or more. The chain links TRBV7-9 to TRBJ2-2; D call uncertain. Trimming pared 7 bases from V and 3 bases from J, leaving 6 bases between. The CDR3 totals 12 residues. Per the germline V gene, CDR1 is SEHNR and CDR2 is FQNEAQ (reference sequence). CDR3 residues: CASTSDTGELFF. Here the CDR3 DNA reads TGTGCCAGCACTTCGGACACCGGGGAGCTGTTTTTT. Combining the CDR3 with reference TRBV7-9 and TRBJ2-2 gives the whole variable domain DTGVSQNPRHKITKRGQNVTFRCDPISEHNRLYWYRQTLGQGPEFLTYFQNEAQLEKSRLLSDRFSAERPKGSFSTLEIQRTEQGDSAMYLCASTSDTGELFFGEGSRLTVL.

This clonotype came up many times. The V gene is TRBV29-1, the J gene TRBJ1-1; D call uncertain. This CDR3 is 14 amino acids long. Between the trimmed V and J ends, which lost 4 bases and 1 base, there was a span of 13 bases. From germline, CDR1 is SQVTM and CDR2 ANQGSEA. CDR3 sequence: CSVGLRQANTEAFF. CDR3 in DNA: TGCAGCGTTGGGCTTCGGCAGGCGAACACTGAAGCTTTCTTT.

The chain recombines TRBV27 with TRBJ2-3; D uncertain. Germline values: CDR1 MNHEY, CDR2 SMNVEV (reference sequence). Trimming took 3 bases from V and 3 from J, leaving 7 bases between them. The CDR3 is made up of 13 amino acids. The CDR3 DNA follows: TGTGCCAGCAGTTTCCTGGGGACAGATACGCAGTATTTT. This gives the protein CASSFLGTDTQYF.

This clonotype was seen repeatedly, ten times or more. The genes are TRBV30 and TRBJ1-2, with unresolved D. This CDR3 has 15 amino acids. Germline V lookup: CDR1 GTSNPN, CDR2 SVGIG (reference sequence). The ends were cut back, 5 bases at V and 7 bases at J, with 23 bases in the middle. The CDR3 DNA reads TGTGCCTGGCGCGCATGGGCCGCGCAGTGGTTTGGCTACACCTTC. It is translated as CAWRAWAAQWFGYTF.

The V call is TRBV2, the J call TRBJ2-3, with D possibly TRBD1 on 5 matching bases. Germline V gene sequence: CDR1 SNHLY, CDR2 FYNNEI. The CDR3 runs 12 residues. V lost 2 bases and J lost 6, with 6 bases in between. The CDR3 is CASSEQGDTQYF. Written as DNA, the CDR3 is TGTGCCAGCAGTGAACAGGGCGATACGCAGTATTTT.

This clonotype was seen many times. The chain couples TRBV29-1 to TRBJ2-1; weak D call: TRBD2 (5 bases). The CDR3 is 13 amino acids. Trimming took 7 bases from V and 6 from J, leaving 16 bases between them. Germline V gives CDR1 SQVTM, CDR2 ANQGSEA. CDR3: CSALDWPSNEQFF. For the CDR3, the DNA is TGCAGCGCTCTGGACTGGCCTTCCAATGAGCAGTTCTTC.

DNA of the CDR3: TGTGCCAGCGGTACAGCGCCGGGTGTCTACGAGCAGTACTTC. Its translation is CASGTAPGVYEQYF. J is TRBJ2-7 and V is TRBV27; unclear D gene. From germline, CDR1 is MNHEY and CDR2 SMNVEV (reference sequence). Trimming cost V 8 bases and J 3 bases, with 17 bases left between them. The length of the CDR3 is 14 residues.

This chain joins TRBV12-3 or TRBV12-4 and TRBJ2-2; 12 bases match TRBD2. Germline trimming cut 5 bases from V and 5 bases from J; bases unmatched to any gene: 3. This CDR3 is built from 15 residues. The CDR3 is CASSLTSGGTGELFF. For the CDR3, the DNA is TGTGCCAGCAGTCTGACTAGCGGGGGAACCGGGGAGCTGTTTTTT.

Many counts were recorded for this clonotype. V usage is TRBV11-3 and J usage is TRBJ2-3; 8 nucleotides line up with TRBD2. The CDR3 spans 13 residues. J was trimmed by 10 bases and V by 2 bases; bases with no gene match: 5. Germline V gives CDR1 SGHNT, CDR2 YENEEA. CDR3 residues: CASSLTRREAQYF. The CDR3 region has the DNA TGTGCCAGCAGCTTAACGCGGCGGGAGGCGCAGTATTTT.

This clonotype was counted between two and nine times. V gene TRBV27 combines with J gene TRBJ2-1; tentatively, D is TRBD2 (6 bases). Trimming left V 4 bases short and J 6 bases short, with 10 bases between. Germline lookup yields CDR1 MNHEY and CDR2 SMNVEV (reference sequence). The CDR3 is made up of 13 amino acids. CDR3 DNA sequence: TGTGCCAGCAGTTATAGCGGCAGCAATGAGCAGTTCTTC. This sequence encodes CASSYSGSNEQFF.